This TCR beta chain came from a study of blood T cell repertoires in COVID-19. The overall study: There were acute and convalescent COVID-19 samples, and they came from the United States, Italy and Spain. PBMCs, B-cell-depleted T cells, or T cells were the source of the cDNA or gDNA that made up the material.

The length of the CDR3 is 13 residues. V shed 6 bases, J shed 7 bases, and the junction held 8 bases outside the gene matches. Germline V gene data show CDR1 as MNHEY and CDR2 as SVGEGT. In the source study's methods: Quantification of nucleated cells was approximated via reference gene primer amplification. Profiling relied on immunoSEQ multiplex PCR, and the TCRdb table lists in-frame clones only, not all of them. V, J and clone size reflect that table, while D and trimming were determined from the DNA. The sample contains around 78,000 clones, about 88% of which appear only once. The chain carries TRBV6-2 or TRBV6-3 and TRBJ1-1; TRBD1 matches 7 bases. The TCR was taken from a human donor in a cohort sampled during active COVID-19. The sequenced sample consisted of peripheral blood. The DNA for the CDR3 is TGTGCCAGCAGCCCCGAGGGGGCGCTTGAAGCTTTCTTT. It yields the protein CASSPEGALEAFF.